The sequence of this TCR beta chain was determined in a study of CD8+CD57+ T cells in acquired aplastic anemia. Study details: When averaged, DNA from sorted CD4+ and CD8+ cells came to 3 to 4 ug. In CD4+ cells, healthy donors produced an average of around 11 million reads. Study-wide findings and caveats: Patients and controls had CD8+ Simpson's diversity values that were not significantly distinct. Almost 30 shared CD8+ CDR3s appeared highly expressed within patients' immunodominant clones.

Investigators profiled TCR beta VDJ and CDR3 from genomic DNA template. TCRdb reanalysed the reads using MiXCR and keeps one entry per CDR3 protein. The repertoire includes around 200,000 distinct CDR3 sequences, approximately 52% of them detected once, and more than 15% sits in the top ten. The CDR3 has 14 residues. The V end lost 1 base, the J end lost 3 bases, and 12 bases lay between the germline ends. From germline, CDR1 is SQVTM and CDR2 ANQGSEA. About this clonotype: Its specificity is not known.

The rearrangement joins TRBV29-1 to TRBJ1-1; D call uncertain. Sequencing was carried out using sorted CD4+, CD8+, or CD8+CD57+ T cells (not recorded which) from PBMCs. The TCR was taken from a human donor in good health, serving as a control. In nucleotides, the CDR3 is TGCAGCGTTGAAGGAGAAGGGTCGGACACTGAAGCTTTCTTT. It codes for CSVEGEGSDTEAFF.